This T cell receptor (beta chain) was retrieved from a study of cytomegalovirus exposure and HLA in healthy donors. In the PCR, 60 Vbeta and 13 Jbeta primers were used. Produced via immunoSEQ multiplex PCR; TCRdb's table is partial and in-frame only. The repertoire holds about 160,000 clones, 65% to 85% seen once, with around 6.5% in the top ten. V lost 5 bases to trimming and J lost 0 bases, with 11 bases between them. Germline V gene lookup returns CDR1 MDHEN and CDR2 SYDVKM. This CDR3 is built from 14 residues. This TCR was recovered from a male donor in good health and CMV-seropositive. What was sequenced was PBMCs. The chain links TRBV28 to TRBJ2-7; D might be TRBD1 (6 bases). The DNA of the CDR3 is TGTGCCAGCAGTCCCACAGGGACCTCCTACGAGCAGTACTTC. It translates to CASSPTGTSYEQYF.